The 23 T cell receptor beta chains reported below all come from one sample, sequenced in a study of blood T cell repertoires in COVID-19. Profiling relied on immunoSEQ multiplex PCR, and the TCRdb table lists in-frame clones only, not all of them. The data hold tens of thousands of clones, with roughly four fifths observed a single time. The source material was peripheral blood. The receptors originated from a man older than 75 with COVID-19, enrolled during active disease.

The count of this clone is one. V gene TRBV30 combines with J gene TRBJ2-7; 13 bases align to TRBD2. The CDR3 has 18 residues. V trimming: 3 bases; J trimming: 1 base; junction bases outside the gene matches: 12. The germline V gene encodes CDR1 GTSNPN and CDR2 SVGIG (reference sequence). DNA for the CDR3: TGTGCCTGGAGCCCTCCAAAGACTAGCGGGAGGAGGTCCTACGAGCAGTACGTC. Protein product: CAWSPPKTSGRRSYEQYV.

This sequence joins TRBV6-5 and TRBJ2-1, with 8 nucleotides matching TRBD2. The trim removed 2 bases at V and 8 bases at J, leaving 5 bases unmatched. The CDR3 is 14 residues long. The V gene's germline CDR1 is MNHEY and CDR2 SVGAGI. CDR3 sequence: CASSYGTSFDEQFF. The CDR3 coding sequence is TGTGCCAGCAGTTACGGGACTAGTTTCGATGAGCAGTTCTTC.

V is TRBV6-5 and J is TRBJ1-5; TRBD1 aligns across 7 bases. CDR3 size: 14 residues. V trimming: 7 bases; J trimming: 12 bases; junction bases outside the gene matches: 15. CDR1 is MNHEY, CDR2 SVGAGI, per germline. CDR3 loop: CASNGQAYTWSQHF. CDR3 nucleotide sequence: TGTGCCAGCAATGGACAGGCTTACACGTGGAGCCAGCATTTT.

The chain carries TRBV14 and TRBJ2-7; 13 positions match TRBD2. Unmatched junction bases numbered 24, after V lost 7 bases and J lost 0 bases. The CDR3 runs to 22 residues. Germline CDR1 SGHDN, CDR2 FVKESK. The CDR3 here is CASKTGLAGAQFEPFSSYEQYV. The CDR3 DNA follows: TGTGCCAGCAAGACTGGACTAGCGGGAGCTCAGTTCGAGCCTTTCAGCTCCTACGAGCAGTACGTC.

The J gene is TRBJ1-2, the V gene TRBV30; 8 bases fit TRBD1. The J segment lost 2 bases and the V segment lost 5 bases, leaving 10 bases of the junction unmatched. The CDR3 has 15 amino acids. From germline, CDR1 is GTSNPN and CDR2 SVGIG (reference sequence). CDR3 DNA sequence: TGTGCCTGGTGGACAGGGTTTCCGGAGAACTATGGCTACACCTTC. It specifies CAWWTGFPENYGYTF.

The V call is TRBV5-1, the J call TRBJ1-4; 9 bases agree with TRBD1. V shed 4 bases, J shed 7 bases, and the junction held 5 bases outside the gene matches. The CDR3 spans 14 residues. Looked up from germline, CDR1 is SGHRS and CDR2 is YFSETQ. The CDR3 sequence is CASSGGTGREKLFF. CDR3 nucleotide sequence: TGCGCCAGCAGCGGCGGGACAGGGCGTGAAAAACTGTTTTTT.

This CDR3 reads CASSSGDRVGETQYF. Written as DNA, the CDR3 is TGTGCCAGCAGCTCCGGGGACAGGGTGGGAGAGACCCAGTACTTC. The J gene is TRBJ2-5, the V gene TRBV7-9, with TRBD1 identical over 9 bases. This CDR3 contains 15 residues. The ends lost 4 bases at V and 4 bases at J; junction bases unmatched: 7. The germline CDR1 and CDR2 sequences are SEHNR and FQNEAQ (reference sequence).

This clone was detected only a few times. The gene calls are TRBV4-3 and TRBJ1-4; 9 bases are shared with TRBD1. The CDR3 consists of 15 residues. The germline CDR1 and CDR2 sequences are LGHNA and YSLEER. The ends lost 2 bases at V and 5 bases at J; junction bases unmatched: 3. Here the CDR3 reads CASSQHGTGNEKLFF. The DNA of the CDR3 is TGCGCCAGCAGCCAACACGGGACAGGGAATGAAAAACTGTTTTTT.

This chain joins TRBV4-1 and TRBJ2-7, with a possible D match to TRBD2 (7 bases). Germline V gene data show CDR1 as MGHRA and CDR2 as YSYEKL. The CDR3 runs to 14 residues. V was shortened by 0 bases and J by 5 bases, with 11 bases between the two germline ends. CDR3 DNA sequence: TGCGCCAGCAGCCAAGAAGGGGGAGGGGACGAGCAGTACTTC. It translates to CASSQEGGGDEQYF.

The CDR3 DNA sequence: TGCGCCAGCAGCTTGGGAGGCCGAGCGGGAGCAACCCCAGAGCAGTTCTTC. It encodes CASSLGGRAGATPEQFF. The rearrangement links TRBV5-1 to TRBJ2-1; 8 positions match TRBD2. The V segment lost 0 bases and the J segment 10 bases; nucleotides outside the gene matches: 15. Germline assignment: CDR1 SGHRS and CDR2 YFSETQ. The CDR3 has 17 residues.

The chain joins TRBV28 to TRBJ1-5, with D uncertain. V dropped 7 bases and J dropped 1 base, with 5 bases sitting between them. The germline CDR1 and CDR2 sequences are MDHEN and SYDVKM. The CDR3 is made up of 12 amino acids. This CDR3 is CASTVSNQPQHF. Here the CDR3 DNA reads TGTGCCAGCACGGTGAGCAATCAGCCCCAGCATTTT.

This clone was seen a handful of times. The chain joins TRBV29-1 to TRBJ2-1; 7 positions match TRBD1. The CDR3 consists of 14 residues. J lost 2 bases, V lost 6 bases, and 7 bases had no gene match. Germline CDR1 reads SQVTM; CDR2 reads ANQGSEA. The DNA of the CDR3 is TGCAGCGTGGTTACAGGGGTACCCTACAATGAGCAGTTCTTC. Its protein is CSVVTGVPYNEQFF.

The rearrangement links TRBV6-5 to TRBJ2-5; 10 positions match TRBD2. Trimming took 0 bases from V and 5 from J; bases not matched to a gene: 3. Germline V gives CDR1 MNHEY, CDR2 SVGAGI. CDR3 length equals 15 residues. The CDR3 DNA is TGTGCCAGCAGTTACTCCGGGACTAGCGCTGAGACCCAGTACTTC. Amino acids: CASSYSGTSAETQYF.

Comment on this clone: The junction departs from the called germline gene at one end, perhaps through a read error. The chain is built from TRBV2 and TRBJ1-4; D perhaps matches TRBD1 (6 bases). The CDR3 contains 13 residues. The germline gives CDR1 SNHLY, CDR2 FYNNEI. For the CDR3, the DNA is TGTGCCAGCAAGGACAGTCCTAACGAAAAACTGTTTTTT. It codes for CASKDSPNEKLFF.

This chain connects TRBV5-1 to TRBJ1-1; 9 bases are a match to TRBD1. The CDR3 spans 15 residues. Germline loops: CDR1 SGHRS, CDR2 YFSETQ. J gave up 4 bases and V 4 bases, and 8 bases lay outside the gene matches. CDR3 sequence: CASSLGTGRVTEAFF. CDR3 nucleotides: TGCGCCAGCAGCCTCGGGACAGGGAGGGTCACTGAAGCTTTCTTT.

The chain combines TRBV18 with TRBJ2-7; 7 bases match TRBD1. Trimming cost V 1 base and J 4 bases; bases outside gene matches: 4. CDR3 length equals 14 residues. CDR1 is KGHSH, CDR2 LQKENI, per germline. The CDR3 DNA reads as TGTGCCAGCTCACCACAAGGGGGCGGATACGAGCAGTACTTC. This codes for CASSPQGGGYEQYF.

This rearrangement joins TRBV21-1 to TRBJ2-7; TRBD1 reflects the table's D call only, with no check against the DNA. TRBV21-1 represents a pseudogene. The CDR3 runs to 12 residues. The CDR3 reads CASRPTGAEQYV. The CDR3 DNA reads TGTGCCAGCAGGCCTACAGGGGCTGAGCAGTACGTC.

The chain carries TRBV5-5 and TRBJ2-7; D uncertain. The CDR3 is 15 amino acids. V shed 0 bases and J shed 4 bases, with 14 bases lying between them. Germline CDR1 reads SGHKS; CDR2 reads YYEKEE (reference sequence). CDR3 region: CASSLGISAKYEQYF. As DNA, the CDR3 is TGTGCCAGCAGCTTGGGCATCTCAGCGAAGTACGAGCAGTACTTC.

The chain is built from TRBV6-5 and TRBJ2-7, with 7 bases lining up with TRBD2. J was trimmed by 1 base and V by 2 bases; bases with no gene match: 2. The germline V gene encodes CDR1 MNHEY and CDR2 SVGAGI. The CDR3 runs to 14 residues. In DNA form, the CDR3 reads TGTGCCAGCAGTTACGCGGGGGAATCCTACGAGCAGTACTTC. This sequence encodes CASSYAGESYEQYF.

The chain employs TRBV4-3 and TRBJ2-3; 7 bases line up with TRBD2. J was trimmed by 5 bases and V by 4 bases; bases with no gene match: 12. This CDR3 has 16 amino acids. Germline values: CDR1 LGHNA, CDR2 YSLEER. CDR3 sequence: CASSPSGGGSGDTQYF. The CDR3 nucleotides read TGCGCCAGCAGCCCCTCCGGTGGCGGGAGTGGAGATACGCAGTATTTT.

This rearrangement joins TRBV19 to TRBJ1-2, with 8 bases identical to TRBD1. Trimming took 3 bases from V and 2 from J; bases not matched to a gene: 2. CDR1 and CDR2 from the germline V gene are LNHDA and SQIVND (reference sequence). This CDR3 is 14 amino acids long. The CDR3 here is CASSMWDRNYGYTF. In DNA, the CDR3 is TGTGCCAGTAGTATGTGGGACAGGAACTATGGCTACACCTTC. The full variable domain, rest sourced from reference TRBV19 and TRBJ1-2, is DGGITQSPKYLFRKEGQNVTLSCEQNLNHDAMYWYRQDPGQGLRLIYYSQIVNDFQKGDIAEGYSVSREKKESFPLTVTSAQKNPTAFYLCASSMWDRNYGYTFGSGTRLTVV.

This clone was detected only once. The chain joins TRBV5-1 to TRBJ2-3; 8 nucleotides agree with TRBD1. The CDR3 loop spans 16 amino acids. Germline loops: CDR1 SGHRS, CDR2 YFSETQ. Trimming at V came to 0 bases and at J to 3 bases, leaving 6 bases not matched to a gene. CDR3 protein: CASSLVTGQVTDTQYF. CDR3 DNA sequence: TGCGCCAGCAGCTTGGTGACGGGACAGGTTACAGATACGCAGTATTTT.

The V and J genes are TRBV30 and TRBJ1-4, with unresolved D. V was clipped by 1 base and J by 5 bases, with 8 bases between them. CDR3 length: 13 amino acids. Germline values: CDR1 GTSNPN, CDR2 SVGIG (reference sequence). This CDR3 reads CAWSDGSNEKLFF. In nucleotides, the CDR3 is TGTGCCTGGAGTGACGGGTCGAATGAAAAACTGTTTTTT.